A single T cell receptor beta chain is shown here with its context. Its target is not known. The data were taken from a study of T cell repertoires in cytomegalovirus infection. On the study more broadly: Newly reported HLA-C-restricted and thoroughly characterized HLA-B-restricted CMV epitopes were employed. Based on public TCR beta signatures, there were indications of CMV infection and of a matching HLA type.

Each CDR3 protein is one row after TCRdb ran MiXCR on the reads. The profile shows hundreds of thousands of distinct CDR3 sequences, under 40% of them singletons. Germline values: CDR1 SEHNR, CDR2 FQNEAQ (reference sequence). The CDR3 extends over 16 amino acids. V was trimmed by 4 bases and J by 1 base, leaving 16 bases between them. Broader study findings: In two of eight donors, the top clonotype was HLA-C-restricted CMV-specific. Carriers of CMV and the relevant HLA type were discriminated by public TCR beta frequency.

The specimen comprised cultured CD8+ T cells from PBMCs, sampled from culture after CMV antigen stimulation. This clonotype was obtained from a human donor in good health (CMV status not recorded). Some clones in this sample may be carry-over from other donors' samples. The chain links TRBV7-9 to TRBJ1-1; maybe TRBD1 (5 bases). The CDR3 coding sequence is TGTGCCAGCAGCTCTAGTGGGGGGAGAAAGAACACTGAAGCTTTCTTT. Encoded protein: CASSSSGGRKNTEAFF.